One and the same sample provided the 8 T cell receptor beta chains below, sequenced in a study of regulatory T cells in long-lasting Graves disease. Assembly of TCR beta libraries relied on iRepertoire HTBI primers together with Arm-PCR of CDR3 regions. From the multiplex PCR reads, TCRdb called clonotypes with MiXCR, one entry per CDR3 protein. Of 420,000 or so distinct CDR3 sequences detected, around 15% appear once; the ten largest clones hold around a quarter. Time point here: newly diagnosed GD, antithyroid drugs for less than 3 months. The TCR library used RNA extracted from PBMCs. These data are also associated with another study on T cells in Graves' hyperthyroidism and ophthalmopathy.

This specimen consisted of peripheral blood mononuclear cells (PBMCs), obtained at new diagnosis, from a patient treated with antithyroid drugs. The source is a young woman with Graves disease.

This clonotype was observed at least ten times. The gene calls are TRBV6-2 or TRBV6-3 and TRBJ2-1; D remains ambiguous. The CDR3 is made up of 14 amino acids. Germline assignment: CDR1 MNHEY and CDR2 SVGEGT. V lost 4 bases and J lost 2, with 9 bases in between. CDR3 DNA: TGTGCCAGCAGTTCGTTCGGTCCCTACAATGAGCAGTTCTTC. This gives the protein CASSSFGPYNEQFF.

This clonotype was observed many times. The genes are TRBV11-2 and TRBJ2-3; D remains ambiguous. Trimming cost V 0 bases and J 6 bases, with 7 bases left between them. Germline V gene lookup returns CDR1 SGHAT and CDR2 FQNNGV. The CDR3 extends over 13 amino acids. CDR3: CASSLDLGDTQYF. The DNA of the CDR3 is TGTGCCAGCAGCTTAGATCTGGGGGATACGCAGTATTTT.

This clonotype has a handful of counts. The rearrangement joins TRBV19 to TRBJ2-1; 16 nucleotides align to TRBD2. V was pared by 5 bases and J by 1 base, with 5 bases of the junction left unmatched. Germline loops: CDR1 LNHDA, CDR2 SQIVND (reference sequence). The CDR3 is made up of 18 amino acids. The CDR3 region has the DNA TGTGCCAGTAGTTCCGGGACTAGCGGGAGGGGTTCCTACAATGAGCAGTTCTTC. It yields the protein CASSSGTSGRGSYNEQFF.

The chain employs TRBV30 and TRBJ2-3; weak D call: TRBD2 (5 bases). V gave up 0 bases and J gave up 2 bases, with 12 bases separating them. The CDR3 length is 15 residues. Germline V gene lookup returns CDR1 GTSNPN and CDR2 SVGIG (reference sequence). The CDR3 protein is CAWSVSGFDTDTQYF. CDR3 coding DNA: TGTGCCTGGAGTGTATCGGGGTTTGACACAGATACGCAGTATTTT.

V is TRBV19 and J is TRBJ1-2, with D uncertain. Between the trimmed V and J ends, which lost 2 bases and 7 bases, there was a span of 11 bases. Germline V gene sequence: CDR1 LNHDA, CDR2 SQIVND (reference sequence). The CDR3 length is 13 residues. CDR3 coding DNA: TGTGCCAGTAGTATATCACAGAGCCCTGGCTACACCTTC. Residues: CASSISQSPGYTF.

This clonotype was picked up many times. This rearrangement joins TRBV28 to TRBJ1-2; the D is unclear. This CDR3 is 9 amino acids long. Germline CDR1 reads MDHEN; CDR2 reads SYDVKM. The V and J ends lost 6 bases and 13 bases respectively, with 9 bases between them. CDR3 sequence reads: CASSPPFTF. The CDR3 DNA reads TGTGCCAGCAGCCCGCCGTTCACCTTC.

Many counts were recorded for this clonotype. The V call is TRBV7-2, the J call TRBJ2-3; 12 bases fit TRBD2. The V segment lost 3 bases and the J segment 0 bases; nucleotides outside the gene matches: 13. CDR3 length: 20 amino acids. Germline-derived CDR1 and CDR2 are SGHTA and FQGNSA. The chain's CDR3 is CASSFRGRLAGATSTDTQYF. CDR3 nucleotide sequence: TGTGCCAGCAGCTTTAGGGGGAGACTAGCGGGGGCGACTAGCACAGATACGCAGTATTTT.

This clonotype occurred many times. The chain has TRBV5-1 and TRBJ2-7; 11 bases agree with TRBD2. This CDR3 contains 15 residues. J was trimmed by 7 bases and V by 0 bases; bases with no gene match: 6. Germline loops: CDR1 SGHRS, CDR2 YFSETQ. DNA for the CDR3: TGCGCCAGCAGCTTGGAGCTAGCGGGAGGTGGAGAGCAGTACTTC. Amino acids: CASSLELAGGGEQYF.